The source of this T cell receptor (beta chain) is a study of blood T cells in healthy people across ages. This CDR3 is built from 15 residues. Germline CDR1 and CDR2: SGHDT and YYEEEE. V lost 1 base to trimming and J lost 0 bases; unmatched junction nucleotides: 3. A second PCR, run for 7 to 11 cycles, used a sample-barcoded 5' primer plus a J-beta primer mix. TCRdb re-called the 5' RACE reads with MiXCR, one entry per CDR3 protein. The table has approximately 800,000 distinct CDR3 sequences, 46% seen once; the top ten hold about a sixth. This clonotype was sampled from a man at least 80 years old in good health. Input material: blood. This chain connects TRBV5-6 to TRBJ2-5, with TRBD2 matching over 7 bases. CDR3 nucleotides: TGTGCCAGCAGCTTGAGGCGGGGGAACCAAGAGACCCAGTACTTC. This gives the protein CASSLRRGNQETQYF.